Sequencing of this T cell receptor (beta chain) was carried out in a study of T cell responses to AZD1222 COVID-19 vaccine. Between the trimmed V and J ends, which lost 5 bases and 6 bases, there was a span of 13 bases. The germline V gene encodes CDR1 SNHLY and CDR2 FYNNEI. The CDR3 sequence is 14 residues long. Findings and caveats of the study: Repertoire sampling occurred only after the peak T cell response.

The table came from immunoSEQ multiplex PCR; TCRdb's copy has only in-frame clones and leaves some out. The sample gives some 50,000 clones, about 88% of which show up once; over 4% is in the top ten. In its sample, this clone ranks as medium-sized. The target antigen is unknown. The chain employs TRBV2 and TRBJ2-2, with a weak D call TRBD2 (6 bases). The sequence derives from an adult who received the AZD1222 COVID-19 vaccine. Sequences were derived from peripheral blood, sampled 28 days after the second AZD1222 dose. The CDR3 coding sequence is TGTGCCAGCAGTCCGGGAGTTGAACCCGGGGAGCTGTTTTTT. This translates into CASSPGVEPGELFF.